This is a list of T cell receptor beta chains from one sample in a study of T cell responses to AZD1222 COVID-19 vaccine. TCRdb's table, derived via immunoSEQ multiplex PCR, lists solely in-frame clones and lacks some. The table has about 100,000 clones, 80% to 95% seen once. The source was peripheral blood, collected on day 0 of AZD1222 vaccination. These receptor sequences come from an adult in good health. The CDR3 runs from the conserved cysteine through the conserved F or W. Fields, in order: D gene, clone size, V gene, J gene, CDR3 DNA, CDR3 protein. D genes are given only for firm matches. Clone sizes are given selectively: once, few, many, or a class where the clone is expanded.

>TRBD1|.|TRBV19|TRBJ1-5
TGTGCCAGTAGTATAGTTGAGACAGGGTACAATCAGCCCCAGCATTTT
CASSIVETGYNQPQHF
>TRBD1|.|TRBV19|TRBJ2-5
TGTGCCAGTAGCCCCAGGGGGCCTCCCAGGCAGGAGACCCAGTACTTC
CASSPRGPPRQETQYF
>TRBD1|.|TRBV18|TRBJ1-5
TGTGCCAGCTCACCGGCCAGGGACAGGGGAGGGGGTCAGCCCCAGCATTTT
CASSPARDRGGGQPQHF
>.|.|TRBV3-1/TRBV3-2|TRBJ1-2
TGTGCCAGCAGCCAAGTAGTGGGCAGTAACTATGGCTACACCTTC
CASSQVVGSNYGYTF
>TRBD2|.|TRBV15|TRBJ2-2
TGTGCCACCAGCAGAACAGCGGGGACCACCGGGGAGCTGTTTTTT
CATSRTAGTTGELFF
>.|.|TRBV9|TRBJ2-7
TGTGCCAGCAGCGTAGGAGGGGGGGAGCAGGAGCAGTACTTC
CASSVGGGEQEQYF
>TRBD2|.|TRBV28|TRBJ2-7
TGTGCCAGCAGTTTCCCCACTAGCGGGAGAGGCGAGCAGTACTTC
CASSFPTSGRGEQYF
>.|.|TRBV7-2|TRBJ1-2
TGTGCCAGCAGCTTATTGGGGCAAAACTATGGCTACACCTTC
CASSLLGQNYGYTF
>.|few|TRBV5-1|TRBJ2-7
TGCGCCAGCAGCCGTGAGAGCTCCTACGAGCAGTACTTC
CASSRESSYEQYF
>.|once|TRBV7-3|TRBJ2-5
TGTGCCAGCAGCTTTGACGGCCAAGAGACCCAGTACTTC
CASSFDGQETQYF
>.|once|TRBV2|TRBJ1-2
TGTGCCAGCAGTCTAAGACATGACTATGGCTACACCTTC
CASSLRHDYGYTF
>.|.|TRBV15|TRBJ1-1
TGTGCCACCAGCAGAGATTTGGGGTGGGCAGGAAGGGGAGACACTGAAGCTTTCTTT
CATSRDLGWAGRGDTEAFF
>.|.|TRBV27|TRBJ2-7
TGTGCCGTCAAACGGGCAGCCTCTGCCTACGAGCAGTACTTC
CAVKRAASAYEQYF
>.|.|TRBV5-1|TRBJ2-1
TGCGCCAGCAGCATATACAATGAGCAGTTCTTC
CASSIYNEQFF
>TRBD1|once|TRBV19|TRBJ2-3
TGTGCCAGTAAAAAGGGGGCGGTTGCAGATACGCAGTATTTT
CASKKGAVADTQYF
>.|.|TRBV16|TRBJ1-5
TGTGCCAGCAGCCCCAGGGAAAAGGGCAATCAGCCCCAGCATTTT
CASSPREKGNQPQHF
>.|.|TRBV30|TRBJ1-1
TGTGCCTGGAAGTCTTGGCAGAACAATTGGAACACTGAAGCTTTCTTT
CAWKSWQNNWNTEAFF
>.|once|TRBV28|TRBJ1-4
TGTGCCAGCAGCGACGGACCCTCTAATGAAAAACTGTTTTTT
CASSDGPSNEKLFF
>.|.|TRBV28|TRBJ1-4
TGTGCCAGCAGTTTTACCCCAACTAATGAAAAACTGTTTTTT
CASSFTPTNEKLFF
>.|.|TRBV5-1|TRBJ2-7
TGCGCCAGCAGCTTGGGGGCCGGGACCCTCTTGTCCTACGAGCAGTACTTC
CASSLGAGTLLSYEQYF
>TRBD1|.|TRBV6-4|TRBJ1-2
TGTGCCAGCAGTGCCGGGACAGGGTGGTCGGATGGCTACACCTTC
CASSAGTGWSDGYTF
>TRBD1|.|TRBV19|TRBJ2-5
TGTGCCAGTAGTCACGGGACAGCCCAAGAGACCCAGTACTTC
CASSHGTAQETQYF
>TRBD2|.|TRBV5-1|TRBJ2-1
TGCGCCAGCAGCCTTCAGACTAGCGGAGCCCCAGATGAGCAGTTCTTC
CASSLQTSGAPDEQFF
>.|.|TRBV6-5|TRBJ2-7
TGTGCCAGCAGTTACTCGGGAGCAGACGACGAGCAGTACTTC
CASSYSGADDEQYF
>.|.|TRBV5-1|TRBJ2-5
TGCGCCAGCAGCTTGTTAGACAGCCAAGAGACCCAGTACTTC
CASSLLDSQETQYF
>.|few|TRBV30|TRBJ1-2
TGTGCCTGGAGTGTTCTGGAGTTCTATGGCTACACCTTC
CAWSVLEFYGYTF
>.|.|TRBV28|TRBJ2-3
TGTGCCAGCAGTCTGGGGCTCACAGATACGCAGTATTTT
CASSLGLTDTQYF
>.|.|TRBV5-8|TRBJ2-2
TGTGCCAGCAGCTTGGCCTGGGGGGGCGGACACACCGGGGAGCTGTTTTTT
CASSLAWGGGHTGELFF
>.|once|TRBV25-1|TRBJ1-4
TGTGCCAGCAGTGAATCGGGGGGGCGAGGCGAAAAACTGTTTTTT
CASSESGGRGEKLFF
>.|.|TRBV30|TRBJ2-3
TGTGCCTGGAGTAAGAGGGCGGATACGCAGTATTTT
CAWSKRADTQYF
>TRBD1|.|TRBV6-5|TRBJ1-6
TGTGCCAGCAGTACCTCCGGGACAGGGGATTCACCCCTCCACTTT
CASSTSGTGDSPLHF
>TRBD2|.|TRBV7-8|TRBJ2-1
TGTGCCAGCAGCTGGATCCCTACTAGCGATGCTTCCTACAATGAGCAGTTCTTC
CASSWIPTSDASYNEQFF
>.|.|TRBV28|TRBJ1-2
TGTGCCAGCAGTCTGACACCAATACACAGGAGTCCTAACTATGGCTACACCTTC
CASSLTPIHRSPNYGYTF
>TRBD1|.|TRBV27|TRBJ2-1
TGTGCCAGCAGCCTAGACAGGGCTAGGTACAATGAGCAGTTCTTC
CASSLDRARYNEQFF
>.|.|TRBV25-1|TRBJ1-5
TGTGCCAGCAGGAGGGAGGTCGGGCCCCAGCATTTT
CASRREVGPQHF
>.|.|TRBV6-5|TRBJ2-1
TGTGCCAGCTCCCGGGACACCACCTACAATGAGCAGTTCTTC
CASSRDTTYNEQFF